Below are 25 T cell receptor beta chains sequenced from a single sample in a study of Graves' ophthalmopathy and Graves' hyperthyroidism. Researchers took RNA transcripts and amplified TCR beta CDR3 regions from them. RT-PCR in the first round used HTBI primers; a second-round multiplex PCR followed. A single record per CDR3 protein comes from TCRdb applying MiXCR to the multiplex PCR reads. In the table there are roughly 170,000 distinct CDR3 sequences, roughly 36% of which are singletons. Source material: peripheral blood. The origin of the receptors is a man aged 25 to 40 with Graves' ophthalmopathy.

The gene calls are TRBV30 and TRBJ1-1; D is perhaps TRBD1 (6 bases). The CDR3 is made up of 14 amino acids. CDR1 and CDR2 from the germline V gene are GTSNPN and SVGIG (reference sequence). V was cut by 1 base and J by 1 base, with 10 bases left in between. For the CDR3, the DNA is TGTGCCTGGAGTGACTGGACAGCGAACACTGAAGCTTTCTTT. This codes for CAWSDWTANTEAFF.

The chain is built from TRBV10-2 and TRBJ2-7; 10 bases line up with TRBD2. The J segment lost 4 bases and the V segment lost 4 bases, leaving 7 bases of the junction unmatched. Germline CDR1 and CDR2: WSHSY and SAAADI. The CDR3 contains 15 residues. The CDR3 loop is CASSALAGAIYEQYF. CDR3 nucleotide sequence: TGCGCCAGCAGTGCTCTAGCGGGAGCGATTTACGAGCAGTACTTC.

The chain has TRBV7-9 and TRBJ2-5, with 10 positions matching TRBD1. Germline CDR1 SEHNR, CDR2 FQNEAQ (reference sequence). The trim removed 4 bases at V and 4 bases at J, leaving 9 bases unmatched. The CDR3 spans 16 residues. Here the CDR3 reads CASSSPGQGLGETQYF. CDR3 coding DNA: TGTGCCAGCAGCTCACCGGGACAGGGGCTAGGAGAGACCCAGTACTTC.

This clonotype occurred many times. CDR3 DNA: TGTGCCAGTAGTAACTCCCCGGTTGAAGAGAACACTGAAGCTTTCTTT. The encoded protein is CASSNSPVEENTEAFF. The V gene is TRBV19, the J gene TRBJ1-1; D not certain. The CDR3 runs 16 residues. Deletions cut 4 bases from V and 1 base from J, with 16 bases between. Germline V CDR1 and CDR2: LNHDA, SQIVND (reference sequence).

This rearrangement joins TRBV6-4 to TRBJ1-1; D remains unclear. The CDR3 is 14 residues long. Per the germline V gene, CDR1 is MRHNA and CDR2 is SNTAGT. V lost 4 bases and J lost 1, with 10 bases in between. The CDR3 loop is CASSAVGTNTEAFF. The CDR3 DNA is TGTGCCAGCAGTGCGGTCGGAACGAACACTGAAGCTTTCTTT.

This clonotype is a singleton in its sample. The CDR3 sequence is CASSTAAGDRGETQYF. CDR3 bases: TGTGCCAGCAGTACCGCGGCGGGGGACAGGGGAGAGACCCAGTACTTC. The chain employs TRBV6-1 and TRBJ2-5; 10 bases fit TRBD1. CDR1 MNHNS and CDR2 SASEGT come from the germline V gene. The CDR3 runs to 16 residues. Losses at the gene ends were 5 bases for V and 4 bases for J; bases not matched to a gene: 10.

This clonotype appeared once. The V gene is TRBV27, the J gene TRBJ1-1; a weak D match, TRBD1 (6 bases). This CDR3 has 18 amino acids. Deletions cut 3 bases from V and 0 bases from J, with 20 bases between. CDR1 MNHEY and CDR2 SMNVEV come from the germline V gene (reference sequence). The CDR3: CASSLGLGQIDMNTEAFF. Written as DNA, the CDR3 is TGTGCCAGCAGTTTGGGATTAGGACAGATCGATATGAACACTGAAGCTTTCTTT.

In this sample, this clonotype turned up many times. The chain joins TRBV15 to TRBJ2-7; possible D gene TRBD1, 6 bases. Germline CDR1 reads LNHNV; CDR2 reads YYDKDF (reference sequence). The ends were cut back, 0 bases at V and 1 base at J, with 7 bases in the middle. There are 14 residues in the CDR3. For the CDR3, the DNA is TGTGCCACCAGCAGAGACAGGGGATCCTACGAGCAGTACTTC. Protein product: CATSRDRGSYEQYF.

This clonotype was counted many times. The J gene is TRBJ2-7, the V gene TRBV12-3 or TRBV12-4; D gene uncertain. V lost 1 base and J 0 bases, leaving 13 bases between the germline ends. CDR3 length: 16 residues. The CDR3, as DNA: TGTGCCAGCAGTTTAGTCCGATCCTCGAGCTCCTACGAGCAGTACTTC. Amino acids: CASSLVRSSSSYEQYF.

V is TRBV7-9 and J is TRBJ1-5; possible D gene TRBD1, 5 bases. This CDR3 comprises 13 residues. Deletions cut 8 bases from V and 1 base from J, with 9 bases between. CDR1 SEHNR and CDR2 FQNEAQ come from the germline V gene (reference sequence). The chain's CDR3 is CASVRDSNQPQHF. In nucleotides, the CDR3 is TGTGCCAGCGTGAGGGACAGCAATCAGCCCCAGCATTTT.

This rearrangement joins TRBV6-1 to TRBJ2-5, with D tentatively TRBD2 (6 bases). The V end lost 10 bases, the J end lost 2 bases, and 14 bases lay between the germline ends. The length of the CDR3 is 13 residues. Germline CDR1 MNHNS, CDR2 SASEGT. The CDR3, as DNA: TGTGCCATACGGGGGAGATCTCAAGAGACCCAGTACTTC. This translates into CAIRGRSQETQYF.

The gene calls are TRBV27 and TRBJ1-1; 7 bases align to TRBD1. The CDR3 loop spans 19 amino acids. CDR1 is MNHEY, CDR2 SMNVEV, per germline (reference sequence). V trimming: 0 bases; J trimming: 0 bases; junction bases outside the gene matches: 13. This CDR3 is CASSLSVFGTASLNTEAFF. The DNA for the CDR3 is TGTGCCAGCAGTTTATCGGTCTTTGGGACAGCCTCCTTGAACACTGAAGCTTTCTTT.

The chain recombines TRBV15 with TRBJ2-5; 12 positions match TRBD2. Germline V lookup: CDR1 LNHNV, CDR2 YYDKDF (reference sequence). This CDR3 comprises 17 residues. Germline trimming cut 0 bases from V and 5 bases from J; bases unmatched to any gene: 7. CDR3 DNA: TGTGCCACCAGCAGAGACGCTAGCGGGAGGGCCGGTGAGACCCAGTACTTC. Amino acids: CATSRDASGRAGETQYF.

This clonotype was counted many times. This chain uses TRBV2 with TRBJ2-2; 7 bases line up with TRBD1. The CDR3 has 15 residues. V was clipped by 5 bases and J by 4 bases; unmatched bases: 7. Germline CDR1 SNHLY, CDR2 FYNNEI. The CDR3 region is CASSLEGAGTGELFF. CDR3 coding DNA: TGTGCCAGCAGTCTCGAGGGGGCCGGCACCGGGGAGCTGTTTTTT.

The chain carries TRBV5-1 and TRBJ2-2, with D possibly matching TRBD1 (6 bases). Per germline, CDR1 SGHRS and CDR2 YFSETQ. The CDR3 spans 15 residues. The ends were cut back, 7 bases at V and 1 base at J, with 14 bases in the middle. CDR3 sequence reads: CASGPSTGNTGELFF. The CDR3, as DNA: TGCGCCAGCGGGCCGTCGACAGGGAACACCGGGGAGCTGTTTTTT.

This clonotype showed up just a few times. J is TRBJ1-1 and V is TRBV6-5; D unresolved. Trimming took 2 bases from V and 6 from J, leaving 4 bases between them. CDR1 and CDR2 (germline): MNHEY, SVGAGI. The CDR3 extends over 11 amino acids. Written as DNA, the CDR3 is TGTGCCAGCAGTTACAGGGCTGAAGCTTTCTTT. This gives the protein CASSYRAEAFF.

Ten or more counts support this clonotype. This chain uses TRBV6-1 with TRBJ1-1; D ambiguous. Germline V CDR1 and CDR2: MNHNS, SASEGT. The V end was cut by 0 bases, the J end by 4 bases, with 12 bases between. CDR3 length: 15 amino acids. CDR3 in DNA: TGTGCCAGCAGTGAAGCCGCAAGCGGTGTCACTGAAGCTTTCTTT. It codes for CASSEAASGVTEAFF.

Ten or more counts support this clonotype. The chain combines TRBV5-6 with TRBJ1-1; no clear D. The CDR3 consists of 13 residues. V lost 0 bases and J lost 6, with 9 bases in between. The germline CDR1 and CDR2 sequences are SGHDT and YYEEEE. The CDR3 region is CASSLGRYSEAFF. For the CDR3, the DNA is TGTGCCAGCAGCTTGGGCCGATATTCTGAAGCTTTCTTT. Complete variable domain (other parts from reference TRBV5-6 and TRBJ1-1): DAGVTQSPTHLIKTRGQQVTLRCSPKSGHDTVSWYQQALGQGPQFIFQYYEEEERQRGNFPDRFSGHQFPNYSSELNVNALLLGDSALYLCASSLGRYSEAFFGQGTRLTVV.

The rearrangement uses TRBV5-1 and TRBJ2-7, with D perhaps TRBD2 (5 bases). V dropped 2 bases and J dropped 2 bases, with 11 bases sitting between them. The germline V gene encodes CDR1 SGHRS and CDR2 YFSETQ. The CDR3 totals 14 residues. This CDR3 is CASSFGSVPYEQYF. The CDR3 DNA reads as TGCGCCAGCAGCTTTGGGAGTGTTCCCTACGAGCAGTACTTC.

This clonotype was detected many times. The rearrangement joins TRBV30 to TRBJ2-7, with a possible D match to TRBD1 (5 bases). Germline V gene data show CDR1 as GTSNPN and CDR2 as SVGIG (reference sequence). The CDR3 is 13 residues long. V gave up 2 bases and J gave up 4 bases, with 12 bases separating them. The CDR3, as DNA: TGTGCCTGGAGTACCCAGGCAGGGTACGAGCAGTACTTC. This translates into CAWSTQAGYEQYF.

In its sample, this clonotype was seen many times. The chain uses TRBV6-1 and TRBJ1-2; weak D call: TRBD1 (5 bases). The length of the CDR3 is 15 residues. Germline V CDR1 and CDR2: MNHNS, SASEGT. Trimming left V 2 bases short and J 0 bases short, with 10 bases between. CDR3 loop: CASSETDSANYGYTF. In DNA form, the CDR3 reads TGTGCCAGCAGTGAAACCGACAGTGCTAACTATGGCTACACCTTC.

The table lists this clonotype with many counts. The chain has TRBV12-3 or TRBV12-4 and TRBJ1-2, with D possibly TRBD1 on 6 matching bases. Trimming removed 3 bases at V and 4 bases at J, with 9 bases between. This CDR3 has 13 amino acids. The CDR3 loop reads CASSLPGVYGYTF. Here the CDR3 DNA reads TGTGCCAGCAGTTTGCCAGGGGTCTATGGCTACACCTTC.

This chain uses TRBV6-5 with TRBJ1-2; D is undetermined. The CDR3 has 15 residues. Germline V gene data show CDR1 as MNHEY and CDR2 as SVGAGI. The germline V and J ends were trimmed by 0 bases and 1 base, with 9 bases remaining between them. DNA of the CDR3: TGTGCCAGCAGTTACTCCCGGGGAGTTAACTATGGCTACACCTTC. Translating it yields CASSYSRGVNYGYTF.

There are many counts of this clonotype. The V call is TRBV12-3 or TRBV12-4, the J call TRBJ1-2, with 7 bases fitting TRBD1. With V trimmed by 4 bases and J by 8 bases, 10 bases remained unmatched. The CDR3 spans 14 residues. CDR3 protein: CASSSRRTGGGYTF. The CDR3 DNA follows: TGTGCCAGCAGTTCTCGAAGGACAGGAGGAGGCTACACCTTC.

Ten or more counts support this clonotype. The chain carries TRBV6-2 or TRBV6-3 and TRBJ2-7; 8 bases map to TRBD1. The V gene end was trimmed by 5 bases and the J gene end by 6 bases; junction bases not matched to a gene: 0. Germline lookup yields CDR1 MNHEY and CDR2 SVGEGT. This CDR3 region has 11 residues. The chain's CDR3 is CASSTGGEQYF. CDR3 bases: TGTGCCAGCAGTACAGGGGGCGAGCAGTACTTC.